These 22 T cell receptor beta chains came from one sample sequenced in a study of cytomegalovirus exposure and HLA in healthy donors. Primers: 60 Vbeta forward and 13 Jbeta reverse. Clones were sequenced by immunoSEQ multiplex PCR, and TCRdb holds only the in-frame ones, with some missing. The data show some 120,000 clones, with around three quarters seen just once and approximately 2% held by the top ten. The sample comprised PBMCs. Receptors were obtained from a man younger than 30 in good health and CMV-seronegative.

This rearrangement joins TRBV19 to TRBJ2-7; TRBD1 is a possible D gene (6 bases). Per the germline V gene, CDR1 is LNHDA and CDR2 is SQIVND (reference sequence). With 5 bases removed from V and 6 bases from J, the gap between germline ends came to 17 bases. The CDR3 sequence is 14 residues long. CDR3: CASSDRSSTFEQYF. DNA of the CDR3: TGTGCCAGTAGTGACAGGAGTTCTACCTTCGAGCAGTACTTC.

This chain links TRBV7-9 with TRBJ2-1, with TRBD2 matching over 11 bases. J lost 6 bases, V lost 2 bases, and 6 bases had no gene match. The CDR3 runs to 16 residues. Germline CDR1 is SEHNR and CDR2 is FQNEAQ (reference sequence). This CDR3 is CASSLNPSGRSNEQFF. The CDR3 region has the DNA TGTGCCAGCAGCTTAAACCCTAGCGGGAGGAGCAATGAGCAGTTCTTC.

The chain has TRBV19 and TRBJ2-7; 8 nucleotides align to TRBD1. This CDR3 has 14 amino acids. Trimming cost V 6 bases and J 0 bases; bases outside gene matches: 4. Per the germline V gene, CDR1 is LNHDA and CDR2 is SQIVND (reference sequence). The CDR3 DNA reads TGTGCCAGTAGCCGGACAGGGATCTCCTACGAGCAGTACTTC. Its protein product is CASSRTGISYEQYF. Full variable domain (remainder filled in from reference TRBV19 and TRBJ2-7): DGGITQSPKYLFRKEGQNVTLSCEQNLNHDAMYWYRQDPGQGLRLIYYSQIVNDFQKGDIAEGYSVSREKKESFPLTVTSAQKNPTAFYLCASSRTGISYEQYFGPGTRLTVT.

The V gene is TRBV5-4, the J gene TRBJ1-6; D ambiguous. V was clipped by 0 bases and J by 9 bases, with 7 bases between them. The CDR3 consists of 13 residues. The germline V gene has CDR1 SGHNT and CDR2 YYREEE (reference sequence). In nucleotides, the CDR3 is TGTGCCAGCAGCTTGGCCGGGTTTTCACCCCTCCACTTT. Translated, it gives CASSLAGFSPLHF.

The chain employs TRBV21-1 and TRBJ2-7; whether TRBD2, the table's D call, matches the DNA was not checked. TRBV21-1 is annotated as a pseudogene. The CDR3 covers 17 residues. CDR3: CASSKVGSRGNADEQYV. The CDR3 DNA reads TGTGCCAGCAGCAAAGTGGGGTCTCGGGGTAACGCGGACGAGCAGTACGTC.

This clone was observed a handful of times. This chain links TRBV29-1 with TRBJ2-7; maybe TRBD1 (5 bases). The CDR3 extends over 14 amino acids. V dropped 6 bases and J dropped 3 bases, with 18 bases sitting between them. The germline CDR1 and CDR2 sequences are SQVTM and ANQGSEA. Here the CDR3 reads CSVIETDTVYEQYF. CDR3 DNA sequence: TGCAGCGTAATTGAGACAGACACAGTCTACGAGCAGTACTTC.

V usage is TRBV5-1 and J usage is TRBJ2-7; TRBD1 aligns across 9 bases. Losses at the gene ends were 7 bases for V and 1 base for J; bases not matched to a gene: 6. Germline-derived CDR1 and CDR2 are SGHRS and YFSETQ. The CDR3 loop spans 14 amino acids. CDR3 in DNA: TGCGCCAGCCACGGGACAGGGATTTCCTACGAGCAGTACTTC. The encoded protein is CASHGTGISYEQYF. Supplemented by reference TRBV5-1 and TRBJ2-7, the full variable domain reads KAGVTQTPRYLIKTRGQQVTLSCSPISGHRSVSWYQQTPGQGLQFLFEYFSETQRNKGNFPGRFSGRQFSNSRSEMNVSTLELGDSALYLCASHGTGISYEQYFGPGTRLTVT.

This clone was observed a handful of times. The CDR3 sequence: CASSQLERGYEQYV. The CDR3 DNA reads as TGCGCCAGCAGCCAGTTAGAGCGGGGATACGAGCAGTACGTC. The rearrangement links TRBV4-1 to TRBJ2-7; 7 nucleotides line up with TRBD2. Germline-derived CDR1 and CDR2 are MGHRA and YSYEKL. CDR3 length equals 14 residues. V dropped 3 bases and J dropped 4; count of bases not matched to a gene: 6.

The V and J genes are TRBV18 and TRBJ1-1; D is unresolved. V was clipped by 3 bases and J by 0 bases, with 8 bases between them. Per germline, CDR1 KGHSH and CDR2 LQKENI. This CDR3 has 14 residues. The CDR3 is CASSPWSLNTEAFF. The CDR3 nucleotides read TGTGCCAGCTCACCCTGGAGCCTGAACACTGAAGCTTTCTTT.

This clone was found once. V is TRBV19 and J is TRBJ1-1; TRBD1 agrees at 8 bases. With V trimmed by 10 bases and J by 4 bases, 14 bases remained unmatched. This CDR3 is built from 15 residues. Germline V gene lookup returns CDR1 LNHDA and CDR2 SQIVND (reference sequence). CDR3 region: CATSLQTGVVTEAFF. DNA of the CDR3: TGTGCCACCTCCCTGCAGACAGGGGTGGTCACTGAAGCTTTCTTT.

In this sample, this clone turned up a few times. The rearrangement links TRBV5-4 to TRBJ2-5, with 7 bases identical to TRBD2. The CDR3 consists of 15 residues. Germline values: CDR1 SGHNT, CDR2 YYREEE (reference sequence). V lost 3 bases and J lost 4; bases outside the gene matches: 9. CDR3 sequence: CASSSEREGVETQYF. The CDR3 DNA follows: TGTGCCAGCAGCTCCGAGCGGGAAGGGGTAGAGACCCAGTACTTC.

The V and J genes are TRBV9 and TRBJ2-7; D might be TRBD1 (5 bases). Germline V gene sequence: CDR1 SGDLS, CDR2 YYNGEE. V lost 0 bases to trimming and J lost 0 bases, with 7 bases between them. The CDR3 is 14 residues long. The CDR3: CASSVEDISYEQYF. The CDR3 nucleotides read TGTGCCAGCAGCGTAGAGGACATCTCCTACGAGCAGTACTTC.

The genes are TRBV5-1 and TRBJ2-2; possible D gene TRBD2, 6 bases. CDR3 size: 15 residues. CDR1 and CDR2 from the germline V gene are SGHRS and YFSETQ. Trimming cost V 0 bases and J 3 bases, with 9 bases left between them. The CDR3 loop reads CASSLVRGYTGELFF. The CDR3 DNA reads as TGCGCCAGCAGCTTGGTTCGGGGGTACACCGGGGAGCTGTTTTTT.

The CDR3 protein is CASRDGGNTDTQYF. In DNA, the CDR3 is TGTGCCAGCAGGGATGGCGGGAACACAGATACGCAGTATTTT. V is TRBV28 and J is TRBJ2-3; D perhaps matches TRBD2 (6 bases). From germline, CDR1 is MDHEN and CDR2 SYDVKM. V lost 6 bases to trimming and J lost 2 bases, with 12 bases between them. This CDR3 is 14 amino acids long. Complete variable domain (other parts from reference TRBV28 and TRBJ2-3): DVKVTQSSRYLVKRTGEKVFLECVQDMDHENMFWYRQDPGLGLRLIYFSYDVKMKEKGDIPEGYSVSREKKERFSLILESASTNQTSMYLCASRDGGNTDTQYFGPGTRLTVL.

The CDR3 is CASSRTGTSFGELFF. The DNA for the CDR3 is TGTGCCAGCAGCCGAACCGGGACTAGCTTCGGGGAGCTGTTTTTT. The V call is TRBV14, the J call TRBJ2-2; 9 positions agree with TRBD2. The CDR3 has 15 residues. The V segment lost 4 bases and the J segment 7 bases; nucleotides outside the gene matches: 7. The germline V gene has CDR1 SGHDN and CDR2 FVKESK.

The CDR3 DNA reads as TGTGCCAGCAGCGTAGGAGGGAGGGGGGATCCCTACGAGCAGTACTTC. Its protein is CASSVGGRGDPYEQYF. This chain links TRBV9 with TRBJ2-5, with TRBD2 as a possible D gene (7 bases). Gene TRBJ2-7 matches the end of the DNA better, so the J call may be wrong. The CDR3 is made up of 16 amino acids. Germline loops: CDR1 SGDLS, CDR2 YYNGEE.

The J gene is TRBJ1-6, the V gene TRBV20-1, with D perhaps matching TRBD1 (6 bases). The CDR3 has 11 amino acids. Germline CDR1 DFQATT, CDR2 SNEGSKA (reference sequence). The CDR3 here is CSAMGATPLHF. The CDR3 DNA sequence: TGCAGCGCCATGGGGGCAACACCCCTCCACTTT.

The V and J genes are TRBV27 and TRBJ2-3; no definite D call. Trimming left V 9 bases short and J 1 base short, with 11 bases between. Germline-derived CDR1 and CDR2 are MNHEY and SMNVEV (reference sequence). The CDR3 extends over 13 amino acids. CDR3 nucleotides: TGTGCCAGTGCCAGGCCGGGCACAGATACGCAGTATTTT. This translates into CASARPGTDTQYF.

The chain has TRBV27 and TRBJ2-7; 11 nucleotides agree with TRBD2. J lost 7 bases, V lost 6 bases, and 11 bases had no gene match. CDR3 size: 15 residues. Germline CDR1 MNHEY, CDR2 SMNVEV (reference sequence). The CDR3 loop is CASRYYSLAGEEQYF. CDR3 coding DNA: TGTGCCAGCAGGTACTACTCACTAGCGGGAGAAGAGCAGTACTTC.

The DNA for the CDR3 is TGTGCCAGCAGCCAAACAGGGATTAATGAAAAACTGTTTTTT. Its translation is CASSQTGINEKLFF. This chain connects TRBV6-5 to TRBJ1-4; the D gene is possibly TRBD1 (6 bases). This CDR3 contains 14 residues. Germline values: CDR1 MNHEY, CDR2 SVGAGI. Between the trimmed V and J ends, which lost 6 bases and 4 bases, there was a span of 12 bases.

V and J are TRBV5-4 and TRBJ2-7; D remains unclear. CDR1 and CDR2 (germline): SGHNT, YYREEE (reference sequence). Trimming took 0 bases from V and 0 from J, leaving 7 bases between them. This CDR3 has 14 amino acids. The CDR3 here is CASSLGGSSYEQYF. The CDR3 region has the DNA TGTGCCAGCAGCTTGGGTGGTAGCTCCTACGAGCAGTACTTC.

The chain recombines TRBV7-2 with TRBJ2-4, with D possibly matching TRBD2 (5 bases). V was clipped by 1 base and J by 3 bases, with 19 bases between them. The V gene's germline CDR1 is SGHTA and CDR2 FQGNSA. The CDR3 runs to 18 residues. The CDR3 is CASSLVRAIGIGKNIQYF. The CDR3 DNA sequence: TGTGCCAGCAGCTTAGTGCGGGCAATAGGGATTGGCAAAAACATTCAGTACTTC.